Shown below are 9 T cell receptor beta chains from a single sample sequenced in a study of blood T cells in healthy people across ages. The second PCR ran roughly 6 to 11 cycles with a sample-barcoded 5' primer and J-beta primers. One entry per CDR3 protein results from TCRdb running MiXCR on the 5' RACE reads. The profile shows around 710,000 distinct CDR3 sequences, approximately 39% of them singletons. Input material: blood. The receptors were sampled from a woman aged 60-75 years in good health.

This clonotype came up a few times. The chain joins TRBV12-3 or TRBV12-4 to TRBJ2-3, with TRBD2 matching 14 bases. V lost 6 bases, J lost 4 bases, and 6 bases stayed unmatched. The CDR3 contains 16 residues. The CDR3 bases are TGTGCCAGCAGCGGGACTAGCGGGAGTGGTGCAGATACGCAGTATTTT. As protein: CASSGTSGSGADTQYF.

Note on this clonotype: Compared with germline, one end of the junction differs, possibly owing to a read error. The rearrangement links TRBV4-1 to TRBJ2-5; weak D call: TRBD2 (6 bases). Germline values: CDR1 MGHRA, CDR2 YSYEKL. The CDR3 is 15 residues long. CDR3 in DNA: TGCCCCAGCAGCCAAGTGGCGGGGAGTCAAGAGACCCAGTACTTC. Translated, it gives CPSSQVAGSQETQYF.

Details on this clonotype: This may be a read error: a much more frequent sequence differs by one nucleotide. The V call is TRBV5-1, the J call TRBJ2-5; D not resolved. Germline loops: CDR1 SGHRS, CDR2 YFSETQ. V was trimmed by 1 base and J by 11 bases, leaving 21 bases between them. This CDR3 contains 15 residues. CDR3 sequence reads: CASSLRSDLGNEQYF. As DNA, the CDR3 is TGCGCCAGCAGCTTGAGATCCGACTTGGGAAATGAGCAGTACTTC.

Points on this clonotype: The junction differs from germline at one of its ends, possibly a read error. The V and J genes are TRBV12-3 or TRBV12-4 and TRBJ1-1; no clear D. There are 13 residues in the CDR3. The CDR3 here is CTSRSRRHTEAFF. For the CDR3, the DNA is TGTACCAGCAGGTCCCGACGGCACACTGAAGCTTTCTTT.

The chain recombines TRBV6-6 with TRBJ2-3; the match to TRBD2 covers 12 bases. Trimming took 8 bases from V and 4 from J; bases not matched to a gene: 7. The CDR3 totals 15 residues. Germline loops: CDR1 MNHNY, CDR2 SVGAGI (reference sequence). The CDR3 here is CASGWTSGESDTQYF. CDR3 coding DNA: TGTGCCAGCGGTTGGACTAGCGGGGAGTCAGATACGCAGTATTTT.

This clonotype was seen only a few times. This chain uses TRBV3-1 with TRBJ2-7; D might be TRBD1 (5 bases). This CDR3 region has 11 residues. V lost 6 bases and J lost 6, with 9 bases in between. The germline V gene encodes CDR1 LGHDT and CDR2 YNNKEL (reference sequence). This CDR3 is CASSDSSEQYF. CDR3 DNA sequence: TGTGCCAGCAGTGACAGTTCCGAGCAGTACTTC.

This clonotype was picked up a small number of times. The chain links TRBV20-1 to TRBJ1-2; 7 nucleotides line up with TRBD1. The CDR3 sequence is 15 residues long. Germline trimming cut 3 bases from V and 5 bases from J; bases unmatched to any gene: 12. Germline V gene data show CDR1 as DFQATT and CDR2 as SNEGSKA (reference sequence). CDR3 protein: CSASNSEGAGYGYTF. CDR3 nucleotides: TGCAGTGCTAGTAATTCCGAGGGGGCCGGGTATGGCTACACCTTC.

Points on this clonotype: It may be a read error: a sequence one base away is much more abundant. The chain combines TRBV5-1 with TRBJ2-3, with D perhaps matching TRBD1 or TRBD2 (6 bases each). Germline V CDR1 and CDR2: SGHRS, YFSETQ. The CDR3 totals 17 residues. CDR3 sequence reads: CASSYYSGANLGDTRYF. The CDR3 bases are TGCGCCAGCAGCTACTATTCGGGGGCAAATCTCGGGGATACGCGGTATTTT.

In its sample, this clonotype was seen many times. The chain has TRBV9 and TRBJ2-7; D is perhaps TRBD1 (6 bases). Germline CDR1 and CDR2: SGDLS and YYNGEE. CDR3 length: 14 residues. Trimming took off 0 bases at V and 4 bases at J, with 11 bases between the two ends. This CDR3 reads CASSVEGDVYEQYF. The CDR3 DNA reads TGTGCCAGCAGCGTAGAGGGGGACGTTTACGAGCAGTACTTC.